This T cell receptor (beta chain) was found in a study of T cell responses to AZD1222 COVID-19 vaccine. Whole-study results and caveats: CD4 TCRs associated with vaccination spanned spike, dominating at 160-218 and 743-854.

The CDR3 spans 15 residues. Germline trimming cut 3 bases from V and 9 bases from J; bases unmatched to any gene: 5. Germline V gene data show CDR1 as LGHNA and CDR2 as YNFKEQ. A remark on this clone: The antigen remains undetermined.

Libraries were prepared by immunoSEQ multiplex PCR; TCRdb keeps only in-frame clonotypes and omits some of them. The sample holds roughly 130,000 clones, around nine tenths seen once. The receptor comes from an adult in good health. The material was peripheral blood, obtained on day 0 of AZD1222 vaccination. The V gene is TRBV4-2, the J gene TRBJ1-6, with 10 bases lining up with TRBD1. CDR3 coding DNA: TGTGCCAGCAGCCAGAGGACAGGGGGGGGTTCACCCCTCCACTTT. Translated: CASSQRTGGGSPLHF.